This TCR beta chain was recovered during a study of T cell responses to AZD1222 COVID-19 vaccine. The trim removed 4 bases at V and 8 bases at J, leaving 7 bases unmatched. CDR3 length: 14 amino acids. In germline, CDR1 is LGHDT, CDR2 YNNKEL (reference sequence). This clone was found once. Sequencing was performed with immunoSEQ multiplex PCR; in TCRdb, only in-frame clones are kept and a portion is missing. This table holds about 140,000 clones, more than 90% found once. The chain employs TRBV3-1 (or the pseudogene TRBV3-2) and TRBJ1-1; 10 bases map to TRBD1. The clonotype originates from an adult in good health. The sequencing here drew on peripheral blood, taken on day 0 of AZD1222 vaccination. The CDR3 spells CASSRGQGRTEAFF. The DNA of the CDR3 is TGTGCCAGCAGCCGGGGACAGGGGAGGACGGAAGCTTTCTTT.